The entry below describes one TCR beta chain. Original handling: Reference gene primer amplification gave estimated nucleated cell counts. Profiling relied on immunoSEQ multiplex PCR, and the TCRdb table lists in-frame clones only, not all of them. Clone size and the V and J calls come from that table; the DNA yielded D and trimming. The data hold 250,000 to 300,000 clones, with around 86% observed a single time. The entry originates in a study of blood T cell repertoires in COVID-19. Study-wide context: COVID-19 samples, acute and convalescent, were from the United States, Italy and Spain. T cells, B-cell-depleted T cells, or PBMCs provided the cDNA or gDNA that served as material.

The sequenced material came from peripheral blood. The clonotype was recovered from a woman aged 60 to 75 with active or convalescent COVID-19.

For the CDR3, the DNA is TGTGCCAGTAAGGGGGACAGGGGGCATTCTGGGGCCAACGTCCTGACTTTC. Its protein is CASKGDRGHSGANVLTF. The chain carries TRBV19 and TRBJ2-6, with 12 bases matching TRBD1. CDR3 length: 17 residues. CDR1 and CDR2 (germline): LNHDA, SQIVND (reference sequence). V trimming: 7 bases; J trimming: 1 base; junction bases outside the gene matches: 5.